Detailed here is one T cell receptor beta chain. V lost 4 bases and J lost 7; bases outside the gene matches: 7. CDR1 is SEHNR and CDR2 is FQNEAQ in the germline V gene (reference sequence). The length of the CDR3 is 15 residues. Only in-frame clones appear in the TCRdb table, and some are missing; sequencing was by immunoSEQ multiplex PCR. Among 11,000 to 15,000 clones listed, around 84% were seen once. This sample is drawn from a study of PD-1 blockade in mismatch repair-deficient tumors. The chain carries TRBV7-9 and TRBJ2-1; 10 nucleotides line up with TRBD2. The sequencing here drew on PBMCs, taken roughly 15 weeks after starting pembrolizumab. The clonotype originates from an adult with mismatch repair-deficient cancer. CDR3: CASSYGTSVVNEQFF. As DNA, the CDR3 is TGTGCCAGCAGCTACGGGACTAGCGTGGTAAATGAGCAGTTCTTC.